This TCR beta chain stems from a study of T cells after yellow fever vaccination. The CDR3 extends over 16 amino acids. Per the germline V gene, CDR1 is SGHTA and CDR2 is FQGNSA. The trim removed 1 base at V and 1 base at J, leaving 4 bases unmatched. UMIs were added to TCR cDNA along with a universal primer site when it was made by 5'RACE template switching. TCRdb reprocessed the 5' RACE reads via MiXCR and lists one record per CDR3 protein. The data hold roughly 260,000 distinct CDR3 sequences, with 10% to 15% observed a single time. The input for sequencing was CD4+ T cells sorted from PBMCs, taken 45 days after the yellow fever booster vaccination. V usage is TRBV7-2 and J usage is TRBJ2-7; 10 positions agree with TRBD2. This TCR was sampled from a man aged 25-45 years who received the YFV17D yellow fever vaccine. CDR3 nucleotides: TGTGCCAGCAGCTTAGACGGGACTAGCGTTTCCTACGAGCAGTACTTC. Its protein product is CASSLDGTSVSYEQYF.